This T cell receptor beta chain was recorded in a study of identical twins. TCRdb re-analysed the 5' RACE reads in MiXCR, keeping a single row per CDR3 protein. Here the sample spans about 490,000 distinct CDR3 sequences, approximately 14% being singletons. The CDR3 has 14 residues. Trimming took 7 bases from V and 7 from J, leaving 17 bases between them. These data were likewise used in another study, on yellow fever vaccine responses in identical twins.

This sequence originates from a young woman in good health. Sequencing was performed on CD4+ T cells sorted from blood. The chain carries TRBV12-3 or TRBV12-4 and TRBJ2-1, with D possibly matching TRBD1 (5 bases). The CDR3 DNA is TGTGCCAGCATCCCTCAGGGTGGGGTTAATGAGCAGTTCTTC. Residues: CASIPQGGVNEQFF.